Listed below are T cell receptor beta chains from one sample, sequenced in a study of CD8+CD57+ T cells in acquired aplastic anemia. TCRdb reanalysed the reads using MiXCR and keeps one entry per CDR3 protein. The sample contains around 250,000 distinct CDR3 sequences, about 56% of which appear only once. The sample consisted of sorted CD4+, CD8+, or CD8+CD57+ T cells (not recorded which) from PBMCs. Receptors originate from a human donor with severe aplastic anemia or a healthy control (not recorded which). CDR3s include the opening cysteine and the closing phenylalanine or tryptophan. Fields, in order: clone size, J gene, D gene, V gene, CDR3 protein, CDR3 DNA. D genes are given only for firm matches. For some rows the clone size is stated as once, few or many, or as a class when expanded; others skip it.

clone size: once
J gene: TRBJ2-5
D gene: TRBD1
V gene: TRBV19
CDR3 protein: CASSRRQGQETQDF
CDR3 DNA: TGTGCCAGTAGTCGTCGACAGGGGCAAGAGACCCAGGACTTC

clone size: many
J gene: TRBJ1-3
D gene: .
V gene: TRBV14
CDR3 protein: CASSQGTLYPGGTIYF
CDR3 DNA: TGTGCCAGCAGCCAAGGGACACTCTACCCTGGAGGCACCATATATTTT

clone size: many
J gene: TRBJ2-7
D gene: .
V gene: TRBV5-6
CDR3 protein: CASSLGFGAVRPEQYF
CDR3 DNA: TGTGCCAGCAGCTTGGGGTTCGGGGCAGTACGGCCAGAGCAGTACTTC

clone size: many
J gene: TRBJ1-1
D gene: TRBD1
V gene: TRBV5-4
CDR3 protein: CASSARQGTEAFF
CDR3 DNA: TGTGCCAGCAGCGCGAGACAGGGCACTGAAGCTTTCTTT

clone size: .
J gene: TRBJ2-5
D gene: .
V gene: TRBV2
CDR3 protein: CASSYSVGTQYF
CDR3 DNA: TGTGCCAGCAGTTATAGCGTAGGGACCCAGTACTTC

clone size: .
J gene: TRBJ2-3
D gene: TRBD1
V gene: TRBV6-1
CDR3 protein: CASRWDRGRDTQYF
CDR3 DNA: TGCGCCAGCAGATGGGACAGGGGGCGGGATACGCAGTATTTT

clone size: .
J gene: TRBJ2-3
D gene: TRBD1
V gene: TRBV24-1
CDR3 protein: CATSDYGQGVGTDTQYF
CDR3 DNA: TGTGCCACCAGTGATTACGGACAGGGGGTGGGCACAGATACGCAGTATTTT

clone size: many
J gene: TRBJ2-2
D gene: .
V gene: TRBV6-5
CDR3 protein: CASSFWPNTGELFF
CDR3 DNA: TGTGCCAGCAGTTTCTGGCCCAACACCGGGGAGCTGTTTTTT

clone size: .
J gene: TRBJ2-7
D gene: .
V gene: TRBV24-1
CDR3 protein: CATSASEQSF
CDR3 DNA: TGTGCCACGAGTGCCTCAGAGCAGTCCTTC

clone size: few
J gene: TRBJ1-2
D gene: .
V gene: TRBV15
CDR3 protein: CATSPSAAAGYTF
CDR3 DNA: TGTGCCACCAGCCCATCGGCGGCCGCTGGCTACACCTTC

clone size: .
J gene: TRBJ2-5
D gene: TRBD2
V gene: TRBV24-1
CDR3 protein: CATSDRPSGGTQETQYF
CDR3 DNA: TGTGCCACCAGTGACCGACCCAGCGGGGGGACTCAAGAGACCCAGTACTTC

clone size: .
J gene: TRBJ1-6
D gene: TRBD1
V gene: TRBV2
CDR3 protein: CASSGGQGARSPLHF
CDR3 DNA: TGTGCCAGCAGCGGGGGACAGGGGGCACGTTCACCCCTCCACTTT

clone size: .
J gene: TRBJ2-1
D gene: TRBD2
V gene: TRBV20-1
CDR3 protein: CSASGTSGTNEQFF
CDR3 DNA: TGCAGTGCTTCCGGGACTAGCGGGACTAATGAGCAGTTCTTC

clone size: once
J gene: TRBJ1-1
D gene: .
V gene: TRBV5-1
CDR3 protein: CASSSLDTSEAFF
CDR3 DNA: TGCGCCAGCAGCTCCCTTGACACTTCTGAAGCTTTCTTT